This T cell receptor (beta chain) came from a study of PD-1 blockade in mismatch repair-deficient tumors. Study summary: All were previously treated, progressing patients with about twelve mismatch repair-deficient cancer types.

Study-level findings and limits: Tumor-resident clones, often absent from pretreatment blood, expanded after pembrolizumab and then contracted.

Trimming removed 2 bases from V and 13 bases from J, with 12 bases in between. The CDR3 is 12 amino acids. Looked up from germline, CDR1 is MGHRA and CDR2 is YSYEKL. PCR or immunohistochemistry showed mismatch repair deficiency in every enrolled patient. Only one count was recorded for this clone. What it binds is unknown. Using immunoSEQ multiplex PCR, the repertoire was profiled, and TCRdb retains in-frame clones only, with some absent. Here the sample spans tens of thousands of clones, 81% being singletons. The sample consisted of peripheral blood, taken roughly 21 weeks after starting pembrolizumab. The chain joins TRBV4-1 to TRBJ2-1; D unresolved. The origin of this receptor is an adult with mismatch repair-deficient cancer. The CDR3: CASSQQDEVQFF. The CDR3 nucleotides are TGCGCCAGCAGCCAACAGGACGAGGTACAGTTCTTC.